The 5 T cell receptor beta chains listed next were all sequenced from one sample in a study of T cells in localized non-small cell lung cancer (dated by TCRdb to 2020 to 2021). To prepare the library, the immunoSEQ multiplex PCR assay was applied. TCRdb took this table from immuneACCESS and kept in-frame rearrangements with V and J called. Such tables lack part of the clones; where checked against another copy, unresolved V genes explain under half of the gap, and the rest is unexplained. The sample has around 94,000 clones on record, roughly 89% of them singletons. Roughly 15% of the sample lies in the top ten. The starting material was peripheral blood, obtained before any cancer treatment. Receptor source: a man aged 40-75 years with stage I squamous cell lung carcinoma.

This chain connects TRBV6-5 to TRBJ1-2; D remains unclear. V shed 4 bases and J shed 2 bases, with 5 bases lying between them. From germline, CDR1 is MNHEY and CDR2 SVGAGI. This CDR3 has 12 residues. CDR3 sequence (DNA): TGTGCCAGCAGTTCTGGGAACTATGGCTACACCTTC. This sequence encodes CASSSGNYGYTF.

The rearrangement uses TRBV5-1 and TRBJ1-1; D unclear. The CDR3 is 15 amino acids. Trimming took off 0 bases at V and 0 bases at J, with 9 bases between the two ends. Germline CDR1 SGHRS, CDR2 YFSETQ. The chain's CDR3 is CASSLGGTMNTEAFF. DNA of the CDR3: TGCGCCAGCAGCTTGGGGGGAACAATGAACACTGAAGCTTTCTTT.

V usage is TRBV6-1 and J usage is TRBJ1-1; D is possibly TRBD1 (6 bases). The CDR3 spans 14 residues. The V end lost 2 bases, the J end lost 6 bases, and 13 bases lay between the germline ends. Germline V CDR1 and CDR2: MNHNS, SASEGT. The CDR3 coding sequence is TGTGCCAGCAGTGAAAAGGGCGGGGGGCCTGAAGCTTTCTTT. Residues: CASSEKGGGPEAFF.

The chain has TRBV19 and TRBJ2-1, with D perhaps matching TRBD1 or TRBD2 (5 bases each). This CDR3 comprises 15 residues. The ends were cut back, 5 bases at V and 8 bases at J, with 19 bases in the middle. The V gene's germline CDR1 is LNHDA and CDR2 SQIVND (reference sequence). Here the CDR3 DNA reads TGTGCCAGTAGTCCTTCGGGACCCCCGTCCGATGAGCAGTTCTTC. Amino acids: CASSPSGPPSDEQFF. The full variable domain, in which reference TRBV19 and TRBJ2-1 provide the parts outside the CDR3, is DGGITQSPKYLFRKEGQNVTLSCEQNLNHDAMYWYRQDPGQGLRLIYYSQIVNDFQKGDIAEGYSVSREKKESFPLTVTSAQKNPTAFYLCASSPSGPPSDEQFFGPGTRLTVL.

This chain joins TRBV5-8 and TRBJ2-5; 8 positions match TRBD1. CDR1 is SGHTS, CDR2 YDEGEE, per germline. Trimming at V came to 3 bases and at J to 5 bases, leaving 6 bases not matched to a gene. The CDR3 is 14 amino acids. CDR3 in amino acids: CASSSRGLGETQYF. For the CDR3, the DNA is TGTGCCAGCAGCTCCAGGGGGCTCGGTGAGACCCAGTACTTC.